A single sample is the source of the 11 T cell receptor beta chains below, sequenced in a study of cytomegalovirus exposure and HLA in healthy donors. PCR amplification relied on 60 Vbeta primers (plus 13 Jbeta primers). Here immunoSEQ multiplex PCR was the method, and the copy in TCRdb shows in-frame clones only, minus some. The table includes 80,000 or so clones, around three quarters detected once. The sample consisted of PBMCs. The receptor source for this set is a man aged 40-49 years in good health and CMV-seronegative.

This chain uses TRBV29-1 with TRBJ2-7, with D perhaps TRBD1 (8 bases). The length of the CDR3 is 14 residues. V was shortened by 3 bases and J by 0 bases, with 12 bases between the two germline ends. The V gene's germline CDR1 is SQVTM and CDR2 ANQGSEA. The CDR3 bases are TGCAGCGTTGAGGACAGGGAGGGCTCCTACGAGCAGTACTTC. Translated, it gives CSVEDREGSYEQYF.

The chain recombines TRBV18 with TRBJ1-2, with TRBD1 matching over 9 bases. CDR1 KGHSH and CDR2 LQKENI come from the germline V gene. Germline trimming cut 3 bases from V and 2 bases from J; bases unmatched to any gene: 7. The CDR3 is 16 residues long. The CDR3, as DNA: TGTGCCAGCTCACCTCCCTCGGGACAGGGCAACTATGGCTACACCTTC. Protein sequence: CASSPPSGQGNYGYTF.

The chain recombines TRBV7-3 with TRBJ2-3; D gene uncertain. This CDR3 is built from 13 residues. Germline V lookup: CDR1 SGHTA, CDR2 FQGTGA. V shed 5 bases and J shed 1 base, with 7 bases lying between them. CDR3 amino acids: CASSQRGTDTQYF. In DNA, the CDR3 is TGTGCCAGCAGCCAGCGAGGCACAGATACGCAGTATTTT. Variable domain in full (rest from reference TRBV7-3 and TRBJ2-3): GAGVSQTPSNKVTEKGKYVELRCDPISGHTALYWYRQSLGQGPEFLIYFQGTGAADDSGLPNDRFFAVRPEGSVSTLKIQRTERGDSAVYLCASSQRGTDTQYFGPGTRLTVL.

The chain combines TRBV5-6 with TRBJ2-6; 11 nucleotides match TRBD1. Trimming cost V 5 bases and J 10 bases; bases outside gene matches: 8. Germline CDR1 SGHDT, CDR2 YYEEEE. The CDR3 has 15 amino acids. CDR3 DNA sequence: TGTGCCAGCAGGATGGGACAGGGGGAACAAAACGTCCTGACTTTC. This sequence encodes CASRMGQGEQNVLTF.

The chain recombines TRBV7-9 with TRBJ2-1; 8 nucleotides line up with TRBD2. The CDR3 loop spans 13 amino acids. Trimming cost V 5 bases and J 7 bases; bases outside gene matches: 4. Germline-derived CDR1 and CDR2 are SEHNR and FQNEAQ (reference sequence). The CDR3 region has the DNA TGTGCCAGCAGCATAACGGGAGGGAATGAGCAGTTCTTC. Protein product: CASSITGGNEQFF.

The V gene is TRBV9, the J gene TRBJ2-7; 7 nucleotides line up with TRBD2. CDR3 size: 13 residues. The V and J ends lost 3 bases and 6 bases, in that order; junction bases with no gene match: 6. The V gene's germline CDR1 is SGDLS and CDR2 YYNGEE. The CDR3 sequence is CASSDGLVGEQYF. For the CDR3, the DNA is TGTGCCAGCAGCGACGGACTAGTGGGCGAGCAGTACTTC.

With regard to this clone: The sample carries other DNA sequences with the same CDR3. J is TRBJ2-7 and V is TRBV28, with D hard to call. Trimming removed 3 bases from V and 6 bases from J, with 3 bases in between. This CDR3 has 10 residues. Germline V gene data show CDR1 as MDHEN and CDR2 as SYDVKM. CDR3 in DNA: TGTGCCAGCAGTTTTCGCGAGCAGTACTTC. The encoded protein is CASSFREQYF.

This clone occurred a few times. The rearrangement joins TRBV7-8 to TRBJ2-7; D is uncertain. The V gene's germline CDR1 is SGHVS and CDR2 FQNEAQ. The germline V and J ends were trimmed by 2 bases and 2 bases, with 19 bases remaining between them. The CDR3 spans 17 residues. Here the CDR3 DNA reads TGTGCCAGCAGCTTAAGTAGCCCCCAGAGACTTACCTACGAGCAGTACTTC. This gives the protein CASSLSSPQRLTYEQYF.

The genes are TRBV30 and TRBJ2-2; weak D call: TRBD2 (6 bases). Germline V gene lookup returns CDR1 GTSNPN and CDR2 SVGIG (reference sequence). Between the trimmed V and J ends, which lost 4 bases and 6 bases, there was a span of 15 bases. This CDR3 has 14 residues. The CDR3 is CAWNGGTLAGELFF. The CDR3 DNA is TGTGCCTGGAATGGCGGGACGTTGGCCGGGGAGCTGTTTTTT. Complete variable domain (other parts from reference TRBV30 and TRBJ2-2): SQTIHQWPATLVQPVGSPLSLECTVEGTSNPNLYWYRQAAGRGLQLLFYSVGIGQISSEVPQNLSASRPQDRQFILSSKKLLLSDSGFYLCAWNGGTLAGELFFGEGSRLTVL.

The rearrangement uses TRBV6-5 and TRBJ2-5, with TRBD2 matching 8 bases. Germline CDR1 and CDR2: MNHEY and SVGAGI. The ends lost 6 bases at V and 5 bases at J; junction bases unmatched: 11. The CDR3 sequence is 15 residues long. This CDR3 reads CASSRDGTSGETQYF. As DNA, the CDR3 is TGTGCCAGCAGCCGGGACGGGACTAGTGGTGAGACCCAGTACTTC.

The chain has TRBV11-2 and TRBJ2-7; D uncertain. Germline values: CDR1 SGHAT, CDR2 FQNNGV. The CDR3 extends over 18 amino acids. V was clipped by 5 bases and J by 0 bases, with 23 bases between them. The CDR3 DNA follows: TGTGCCAGCAGCAATTTGGCCAATAAGTTTACAGCCTCCTACGAGCAGTACTTC. Translated: CASSNLANKFTASYEQYF.